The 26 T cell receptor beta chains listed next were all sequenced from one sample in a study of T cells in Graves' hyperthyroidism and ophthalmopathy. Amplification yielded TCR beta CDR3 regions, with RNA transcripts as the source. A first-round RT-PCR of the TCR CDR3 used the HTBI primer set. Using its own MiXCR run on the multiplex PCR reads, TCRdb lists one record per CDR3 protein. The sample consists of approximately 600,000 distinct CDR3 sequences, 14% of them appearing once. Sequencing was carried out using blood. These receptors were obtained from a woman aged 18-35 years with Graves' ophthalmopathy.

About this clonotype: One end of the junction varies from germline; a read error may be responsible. The CDR3 reads CASRIRLSPTNRPQHF. CDR3 coding DNA: TGTGCCAGCAGGATCAGGTTGTCACCGACAAATCGGCCCCAGCATTTT. The chain carries TRBV28 and TRBJ1-5; D is undetermined. The CDR3 has 16 residues. Germline V gene sequence: CDR1 MDHEN, CDR2 SYDVKM. Using reference TRBV28 and TRBJ1-5 for the parts outside the CDR3, the full variable domain is DVKVTQSSRYLVKRTGEKVFLECVQDMDHENMFWYRQDPGLGLRLIYFSYDVKMKEKGDIPEGYSVSREKKERFSLILESASTNQTSMYLCASRIRLSPTNRPQHFGDGTRLSIL.

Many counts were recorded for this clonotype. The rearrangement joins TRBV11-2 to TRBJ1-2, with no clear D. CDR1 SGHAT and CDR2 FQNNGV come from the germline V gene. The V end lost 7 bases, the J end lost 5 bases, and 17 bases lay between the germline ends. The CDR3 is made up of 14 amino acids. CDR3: CASTTETSPYGYTF. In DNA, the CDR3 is TGTGCCAGCACCACCGAAACAAGCCCGTATGGCTACACCTTC.

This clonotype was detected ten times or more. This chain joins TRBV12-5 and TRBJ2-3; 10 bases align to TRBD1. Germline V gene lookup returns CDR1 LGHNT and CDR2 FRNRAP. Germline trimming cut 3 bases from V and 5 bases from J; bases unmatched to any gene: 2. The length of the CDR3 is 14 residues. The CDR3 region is CASGFDRGRDTQYF. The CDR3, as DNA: TGTGCTAGTGGTTTCGACAGGGGGCGAGATACGCAGTATTTT.

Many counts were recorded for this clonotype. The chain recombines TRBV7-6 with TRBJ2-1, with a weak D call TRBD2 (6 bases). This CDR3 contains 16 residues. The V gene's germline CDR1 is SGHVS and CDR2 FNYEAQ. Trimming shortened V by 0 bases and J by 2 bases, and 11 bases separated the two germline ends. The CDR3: CASSLAAGSPYNEQFF. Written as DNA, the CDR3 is TGTGCCAGCAGCTTAGCTGCGGGGAGCCCCTACAATGAGCAGTTCTTC.

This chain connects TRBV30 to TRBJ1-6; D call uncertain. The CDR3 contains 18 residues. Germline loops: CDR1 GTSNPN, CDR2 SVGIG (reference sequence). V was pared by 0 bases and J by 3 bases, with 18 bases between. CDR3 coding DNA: TGTGCCTGGAGTGTAACGGGCCCAGCAACGGACTATAATTCACCCCTCCACTTT. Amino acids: CAWSVTGPATDYNSPLHF.

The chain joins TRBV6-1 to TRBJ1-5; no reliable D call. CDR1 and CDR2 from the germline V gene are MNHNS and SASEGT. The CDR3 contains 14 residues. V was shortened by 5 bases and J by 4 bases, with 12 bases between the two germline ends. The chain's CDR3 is CASSTTRRNQPQHF. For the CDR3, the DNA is TGTGCCAGCAGTACGACAAGGAGAAATCAGCCCCAGCATTTT.

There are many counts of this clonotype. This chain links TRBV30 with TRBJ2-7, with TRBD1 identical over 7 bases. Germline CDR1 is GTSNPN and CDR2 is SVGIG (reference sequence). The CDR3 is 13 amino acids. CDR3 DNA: TGTGCTTCAATAGACAGGGCCGGCTCCGAGCAGTACTTC. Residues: CASIDRAGSEQYF.

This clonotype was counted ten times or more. Here the CDR3 reads CATSEPGLAGVYEQFF. In nucleotides, the CDR3 is TGTGCCACCAGTGAGCCGGGACTAGCGGGAGTATATGAGCAGTTCTTC. V gene TRBV24-1 combines with J gene TRBJ2-1; 14 positions match TRBD2. The length of the CDR3 is 16 residues. After removal of 4 bases from V and 8 bases from J, the junction contained 6 bases not matched to a gene. Germline CDR1 is KGHDR and CDR2 is SFDVKD.

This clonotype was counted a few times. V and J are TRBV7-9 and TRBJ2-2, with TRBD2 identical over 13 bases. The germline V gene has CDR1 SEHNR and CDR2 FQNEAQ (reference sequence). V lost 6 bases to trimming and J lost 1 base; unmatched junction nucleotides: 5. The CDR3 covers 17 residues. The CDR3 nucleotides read TGTGCCAGCAGACTGGGGACTAGCGGGGTGAACACCGGGGAGCTGTTTTTT. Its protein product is CASRLGTSGVNTGELFF.

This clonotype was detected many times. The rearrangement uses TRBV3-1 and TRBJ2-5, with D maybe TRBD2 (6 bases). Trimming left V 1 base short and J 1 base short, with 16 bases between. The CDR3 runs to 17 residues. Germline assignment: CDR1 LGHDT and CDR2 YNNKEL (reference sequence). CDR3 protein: CASSQGRTGGAQETQYF. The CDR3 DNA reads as TGTGCCAGCAGCCAAGGACGCACCGGGGGAGCCCAAGAGACCCAGTACTTC.

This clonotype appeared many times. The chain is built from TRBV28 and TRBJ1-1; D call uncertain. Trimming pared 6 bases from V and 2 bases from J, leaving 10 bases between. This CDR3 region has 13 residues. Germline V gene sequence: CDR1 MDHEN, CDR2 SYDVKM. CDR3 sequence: CASRGRVNTEAFF. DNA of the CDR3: TGTGCCAGCAGGGGTAGGGTAAACACTGAAGCTTTCTTT. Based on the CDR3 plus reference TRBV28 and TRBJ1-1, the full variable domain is DVKVTQSSRYLVKRTGEKVFLECVQDMDHENMFWYRQDPGLGLRLIYFSYDVKMKEKGDIPEGYSVSREKKERFSLILESASTNQTSMYLCASRGRVNTEAFFGQGTRLTVV.

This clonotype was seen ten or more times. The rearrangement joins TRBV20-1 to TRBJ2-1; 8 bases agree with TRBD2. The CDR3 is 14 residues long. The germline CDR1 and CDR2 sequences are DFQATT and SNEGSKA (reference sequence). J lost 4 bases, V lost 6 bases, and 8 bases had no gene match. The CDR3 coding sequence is TGCAGTGCCAGGAGGCGGGAGGCATACAATGAGCAGTTCTTC. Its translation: CSARRREAYNEQFF.

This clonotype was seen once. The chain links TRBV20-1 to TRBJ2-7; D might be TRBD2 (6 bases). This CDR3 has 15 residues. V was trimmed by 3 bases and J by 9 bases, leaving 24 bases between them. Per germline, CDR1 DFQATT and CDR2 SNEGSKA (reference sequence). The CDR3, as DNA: TGCAGTGCTAGCTCTGGGACTCTTGAAGGTGGCGGGCAGTACTTC. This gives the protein CSASSGTLEGGGQYF.

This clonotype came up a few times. The CDR3 bases are TGTGCCAGCAGACGGGACCCTTCCTATGGCTACACCTTC. This translates into CASRRDPSYGYTF. The genes are TRBV6-1 and TRBJ1-2, with TRBD1 as a possible D gene (5 bases). V was clipped by 6 bases and J by 4 bases, with 12 bases between them. Germline V gene sequence: CDR1 MNHNS, CDR2 SASEGT. CDR3 length: 13 residues.

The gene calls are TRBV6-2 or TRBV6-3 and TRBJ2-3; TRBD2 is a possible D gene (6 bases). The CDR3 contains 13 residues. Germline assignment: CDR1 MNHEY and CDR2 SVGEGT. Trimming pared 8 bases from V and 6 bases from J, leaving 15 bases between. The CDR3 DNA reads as TGTGCCAGCGGAGGGCCGGAGACTGATACGCAGTATTTT. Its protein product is CASGGPETDTQYF.

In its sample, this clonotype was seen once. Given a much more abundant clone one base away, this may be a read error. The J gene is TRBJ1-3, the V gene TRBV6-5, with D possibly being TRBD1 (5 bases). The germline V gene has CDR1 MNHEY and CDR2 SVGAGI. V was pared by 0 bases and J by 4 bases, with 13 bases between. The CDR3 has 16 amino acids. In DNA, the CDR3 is TGTGCCAGCAGTTACTCGTCCCGGGGGGACGGAAACACCATATATTTT. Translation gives CASSYSSRGDGNTIYF.

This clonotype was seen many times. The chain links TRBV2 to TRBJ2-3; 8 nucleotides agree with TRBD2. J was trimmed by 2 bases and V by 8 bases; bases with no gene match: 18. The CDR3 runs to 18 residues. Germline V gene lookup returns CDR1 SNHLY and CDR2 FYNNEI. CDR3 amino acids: CASEPPPGEREPTDTQYF. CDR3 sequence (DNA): TGTGCCAGCGAGCCGCCTCCTGGGGAGCGGGAGCCCACAGATACGCAGTATTTT.

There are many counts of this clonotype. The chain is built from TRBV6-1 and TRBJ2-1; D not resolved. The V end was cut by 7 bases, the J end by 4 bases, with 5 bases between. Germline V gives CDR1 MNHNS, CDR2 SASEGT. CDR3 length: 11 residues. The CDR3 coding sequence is TGTGCCAGCAATGAGTACAATGAGCAGTTCTTC. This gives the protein CASNEYNEQFF.

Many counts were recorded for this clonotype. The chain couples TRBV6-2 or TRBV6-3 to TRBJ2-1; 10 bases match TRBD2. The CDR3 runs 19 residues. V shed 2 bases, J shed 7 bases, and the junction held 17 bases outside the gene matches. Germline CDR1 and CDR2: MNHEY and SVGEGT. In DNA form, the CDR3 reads TGTGCCAGCAGTTACCCAGCTAGCGGGAGTGTTACGGGTAGGAATGAGCAGTTCTTC. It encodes CASSYPASGSVTGRNEQFF.

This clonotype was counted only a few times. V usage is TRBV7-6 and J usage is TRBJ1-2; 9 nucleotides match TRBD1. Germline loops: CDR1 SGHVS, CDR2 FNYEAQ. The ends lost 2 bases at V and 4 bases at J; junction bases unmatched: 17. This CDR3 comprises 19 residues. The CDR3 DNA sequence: TGTGCCAGCAGCTTACCACGCCCTGGGACAGGGAGGAAGGCCTATGGCTACACCTTC. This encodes CASSLPRPGTGRKAYGYTF.

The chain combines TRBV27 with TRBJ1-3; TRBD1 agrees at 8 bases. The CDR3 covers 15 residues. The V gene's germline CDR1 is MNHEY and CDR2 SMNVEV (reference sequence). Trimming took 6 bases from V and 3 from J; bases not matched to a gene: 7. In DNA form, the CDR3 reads TGTGCCAGCAGAATCGCAGGGGGCAGTGGAAACACCATATATTTT. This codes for CASRIAGGSGNTIYF.

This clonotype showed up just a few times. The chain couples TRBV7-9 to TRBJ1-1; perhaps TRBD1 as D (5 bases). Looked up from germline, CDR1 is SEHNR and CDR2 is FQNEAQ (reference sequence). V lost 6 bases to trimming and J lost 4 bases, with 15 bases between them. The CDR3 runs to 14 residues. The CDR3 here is CASSHEGQGTEAFF. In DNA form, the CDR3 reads TGTGCCAGCAGTCATGAGGGGCAGGGCACTGAAGCTTTCTTT.

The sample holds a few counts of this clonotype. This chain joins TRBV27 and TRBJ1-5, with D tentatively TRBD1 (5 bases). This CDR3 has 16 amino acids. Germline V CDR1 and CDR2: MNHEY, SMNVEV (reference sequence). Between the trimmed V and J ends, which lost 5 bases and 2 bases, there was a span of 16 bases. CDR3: CASSDQEWGGNQPQHF. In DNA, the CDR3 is TGTGCCAGCAGTGACCAGGAGTGGGGGGGCAATCAGCCCCAGCATTTT.

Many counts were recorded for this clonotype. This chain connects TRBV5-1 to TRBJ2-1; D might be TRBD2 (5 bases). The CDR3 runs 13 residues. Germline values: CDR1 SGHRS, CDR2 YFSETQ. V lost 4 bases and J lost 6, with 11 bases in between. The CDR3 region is CASSEGLRNEQFF. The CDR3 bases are TGCGCCAGCAGCGAAGGACTCCGCAATGAGCAGTTCTTC.

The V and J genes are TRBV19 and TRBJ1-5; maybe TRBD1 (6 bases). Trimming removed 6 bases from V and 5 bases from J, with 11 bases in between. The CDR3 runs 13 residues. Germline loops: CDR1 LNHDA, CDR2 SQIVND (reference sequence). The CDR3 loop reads CASRDRRDQPQHF. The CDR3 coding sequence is TGTGCCAGTAGGGACAGAAGGGATCAGCCCCAGCATTTT.

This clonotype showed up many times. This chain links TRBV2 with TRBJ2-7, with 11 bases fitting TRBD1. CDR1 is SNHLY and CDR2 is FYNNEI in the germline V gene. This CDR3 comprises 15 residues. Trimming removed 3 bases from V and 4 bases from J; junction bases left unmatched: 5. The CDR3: CASSDLGQGAYEQYF. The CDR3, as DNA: TGTGCCAGCAGTGACCTAGGACAGGGGGCGTACGAGCAGTACTTC.